Following are 32 T cell receptor beta chains from one sample sequenced in a study of T cell clonality in common variable immunodeficiency. Produced via immunoSEQ multiplex PCR; TCRdb's table is partial and in-frame only. The data show approximately 30,000 clones, none appearing only once, with roughly 4% held by the ten largest. Sequenced material: peripheral blood mononuclear cells. These receptors were taken from a person aged 18 to 70 in good health.

In its sample, this clone was seen many times. The sequenced fragment ends 3 residues before the CDR3 boundary, so the rest is inferred from the germline J gene. At the DNA level, this CDR3 is encoded by other sequences in the same sample as well. The gene calls are TRBV10-3 and TRBJ2-1, with 9 bases identical to TRBD2. This CDR3 spans 17 amino acids. The germline CDR1 and CDR2 sequences are ENHRY and SYGVKD. Trimming at V came to 6 bases and at J to 0 bases, leaving 9 bases not matched to a gene. The CDR3 is CAIRRNSGGSSYNEQFF. The CDR3 bases that were read are TGTGCCATCAGGAGAAATAGCGGGGGAAGCTCCTACAATGAG.

This clone came up many times. This CDR3 reads CASSSGTGRNSYYGYTF. Incomplete CDR3 DNA: TGCGCCAGCAGCTCCGGGACAGGGAGGAATTCTTACTATGGC. The V gene is TRBV5-1, the J gene TRBJ1-2; the match to TRBD1 covers 9 bases. The CDR3 goes on 3 residues after the read ends, and that part is filled in from the germline J gene. The junction had 12 bases not matched to a gene; V was cut back by 3 bases and J by 3 bases. This CDR3 is built from 17 residues. Germline assignment: CDR1 SGHRS and CDR2 YFSETQ.

The sample holds many counts of this clone. The CDR3 is cut off 3 residues early in the read; its end comes from the germline J gene. The rearrangement links TRBV20-1 to TRBJ2-5, with TRBD2 matching over 11 bases. Germline V gives CDR1 DFQATT, CDR2 SNEGSKA (reference sequence). With V trimmed by 0 bases and J by 7 bases, 10 bases remained unmatched. The CDR3 sequence is 16 residues long. The part of the CDR3 DNA that was read is TGCAGTGCTAGAGATCTCCCTAGCGGGGGGCCGGGGACC. Encoded protein: CSARDLPSGGPGT. The full CDR3 sequence reads CSARDLPSGGPGTQYF.

This clone has ten or more counts. The read stops 3 residues short of the end of the CDR3; the missing end is completed from the germline J gene. V and J are TRBV5-4 and TRBJ2-5; 10 bases are a match to TRBD1. Trimming took 4 bases from V and 5 from J; bases not matched to a gene: 11. Germline loops: CDR1 SGHNT, CDR2 YYREEE (reference sequence). The CDR3 covers 16 residues. Incomplete CDR3 DNA: TGTGCCAGCAGCGCGATTGGGACAGGGGTTTTGGAGACC. This sequence encodes CASSAIGTGVLET. The entire CDR3 sequence reads CASSAIGTGVLETQYF. Using reference TRBV5-4 and TRBJ2-5 for the parts outside the CDR3, the full variable domain is ETGVTQSPTHLIKTRGQQVTLRCSSQSGHNTVSWYQQALGQGPQFIFQYYREEENGRGNFPPRFSGLQFPNYSSELNVNALELDDSALYLCASSAIGTGVLETQYFGPGTRLLVL.

The table lists this clone with many counts. Read sequence stops 3 residues before the CDR3 end, and the germline J gene provides the missing end. This rearrangement joins TRBV20-1 to TRBJ1-3; no clear D. V lost 2 bases, J lost 0 bases, and 14 bases lay in between. This CDR3 spans 16 amino acids. Germline CDR1 and CDR2: DFQATT and SNEGSKA (reference sequence). The DNA read from the CDR3 is TGCAGTGCTAGATCCCCCTATCCGCGCTCTGGAAACACC. This encodes CSARSPYPRSGNT. The whole CDR3 sequence is CSARSPYPRSGNTIYF.

This clone was counted many times. Read coverage stops 3 residues before the CDR3 terminus; the germline J gene supplies the remainder. The chain has TRBV7-2 and TRBJ2-1; 7 bases fit TRBD2. V trimming: 0 bases; J trimming: 5 bases; junction bases outside the gene matches: 7. In germline, CDR1 is SGHTA, CDR2 FQGNSA. CDR3 size: 16 residues. CDR3 sequence: CASSLALARSHNEQFF. The DNA read from the CDR3 is TGTGCCAGCAGCTTAGCACTAGCGAGATCCCACAATGAG.

This clone was observed at least ten times. The CDR3 end is not reached by the read, which stops 3 residues before it; the germline J gene fills it in. The V and J genes are TRBV6-2 or TRBV6-3 and TRBJ1-2; no definite D call. The CDR3 extends over 13 amino acids. The germline V gene has CDR1 MNHEY and CDR2 SVGEGT. CDR3: CASEGSALRGYTF. The sequenced CDR3 bases are TGTGCCAGCGAGGGTTCGGCTCTGAGGGGC.

In its sample, this clone was seen many times. From the germline J gene comes the end of the CDR3, since the read stops 3 residues before it. The chain combines TRBV12-3 or TRBV12-4 with TRBJ2-5; TRBD2 agrees at 8 bases. Germline trimming cut 5 bases from V and 5 bases from J; bases unmatched to any gene: 10. This CDR3 has 15 residues. The sequenced CDR3 bases are TGTGCCAGCAGTGGGTCGGGACTAGACGGGGAGACC. Amino acids: CASSGSGLDGET. In full, the CDR3 reads CASSGSGLDGETQYF.

The table lists this clone with many counts. With the read ending 3 residues before the CDR3 end, the germline J gene is used to fill in that end. This rearrangement joins TRBV14 to TRBJ1-6; D possibly corresponds to TRBD1 (6 bases). Per germline, CDR1 SGHDN and CDR2 FVKESK. Trimming took off 6 bases at V and 9 bases at J, with 12 bases between the two ends. The CDR3 contains 13 residues. The CDR3 region is CASRPGVSSPLHF. Incomplete CDR3 DNA: TGTGCCAGCAGACCAGGGGTTAGTTCACCC.

This clone was seen at least ten times. The CDR3 end falls 3 residues outside the read, so it is completed with the germline J gene. This chain links TRBV20-1 with TRBJ2-7; D gene ambiguous. CDR1 and CDR2 from the germline V gene are DFQATT and SNEGSKA (reference sequence). CDR3 length: 11 amino acids. Trimming removed 7 bases at V and 4 bases at J, with 11 bases between. The part of the CDR3 DNA that was read is TGCAGTGTTCCGCGAAATTACGAG. This sequence encodes CSVPRNYE. In full, the CDR3 is CSVPRNYEQYF.

This clone has ten or more counts. The part of the CDR3 DNA that was read is TGTGCCAGCAGCTTAGTACCCCGGGTCCACAATGAG. Encoded protein: CASSLVPRVHNE. The full CDR3 sequence reads CASSLVPRVHNEQFF. The V call is TRBV7-2, the J call TRBJ2-1; D gene unclear. The read terminates 3 residues before the CDR3 end, so the remaining end is supplied by the germline J gene. The CDR3 is made up of 15 amino acids. The germline gives CDR1 SGHTA, CDR2 FQGNSA. V lost 1 base and J lost 5, with 12 bases in between.

Many counts were recorded for this clone. The sequence runs out 3 residues before the end of the CDR3; the remainder is reconstructed from the germline J gene. The V and J genes are TRBV19 and TRBJ1-1, with TRBD1 matching over 7 bases. The CDR3 sequence is 12 residues long. Germline loops: CDR1 LNHDA, CDR2 SQIVND (reference sequence). CDR3 region: CASSPDRAVAFF. The covered CDR3 bases are TGTGCCAGTAGTCCCGACAGGGCGGTC. The complete variable domain, with remaining parts taken from reference TRBV19 and TRBJ1-1, reads DGGITQSPKYLFRKEGQNVTLSCEQNLNHDAMYWYRQDPGQGLRLIYYSQIVNDFQKGDIAEGYSVSREKKESFPLTVTSAQKNPTAFYLCASSPDRAVAFFGQGTRLTVV.

This clone came up many times. The read finishes 3 residues shy of the CDR3 end, and the germline J gene is used to complete it. The rearrangement links TRBV20-1 to TRBJ2-1; 11 bases are shared with TRBD1. Germline CDR1 reads DFQATT; CDR2 reads SNEGSKA (reference sequence). Germline trimming cut 3 bases from V and 2 bases from J; bases unmatched to any gene: 12. The CDR3 runs 18 residues. The CDR3 DNA, read in part, is TGCAGTGCTAGTTCTGGACAGGGGGCTGGCGGGACCTACAATGAG. As protein: CSASSGQGAGGTYNE. The entire CDR3 protein reads CSASSGQGAGGTYNEQFF.

This clone has at least ten counts. Coverage ceases 3 residues before the CDR3 finishes, and the germline J gene fills in the end. The chain is built from TRBV20-1 and TRBJ2-1; 16 positions agree with TRBD2. V trimming: 1 base; J trimming: 3 bases; junction bases outside the gene matches: 12. Germline values: CDR1 DFQATT, CDR2 SNEGSKA (reference sequence). This CDR3 region has 20 residues. The covered CDR3 bases are TGCAGTGCTAGAGTCGCCGGGACTAGCGGGAGGGGACTCTACTACAATGAG. This gives the protein CSARVAGTSGRGLYYNE. From start to end, the CDR3 is CSARVAGTSGRGLYYNEQFF.

This clone was observed at least ten times. The observed sequence ends 3 residues before the CDR3 terminus, with the missing tail filled in from the germline J gene. This chain uses TRBV15 with TRBJ2-4, with D possibly being TRBD1 (6 bases). The CDR3 is 14 amino acids. Between the trimmed V and J ends, which lost 3 bases and 5 bases, there was a span of 11 bases. In germline, CDR1 is LNHNV, CDR2 YYDKDF (reference sequence). The chain's CDR3 is CATSRGTLQNIQYF. Partial CDR3 DNA: TGTGCCACCAGCAGGGGGACACTCCAAAACATT.

This clone has a count of ten or more. The read finishes 3 residues shy of the CDR3 end, and the germline J gene is used to complete it. The chain recombines TRBV7-2 with TRBJ2-5; D is perhaps TRBD1 (5 bases). The V end lost 4 bases, the J end lost 5 bases, and 11 bases lay between the germline ends. The CDR3 runs 13 residues. Germline loops: CDR1 SGHTA, CDR2 FQGNSA. The covered CDR3 bases are TGTGCCAGCAGCTACATTGGGGCGGAGACC. Translating gives CASSYIGAET. The whole CDR3 protein is CASSYIGAETQYF.

In its sample, this clone was seen many times. The read ends 3 residues before the CDR3 terminus; that terminus is restored from the germline J gene. The rearrangement uses TRBV20-1 and TRBJ2-3; 8 positions agree with TRBD2. From germline, CDR1 is DFQATT and CDR2 SNEGSKA (reference sequence). This CDR3 region has 13 residues. CDR3 protein: CSARAGGGETQYF. CDR3 bases read: TGCAGTGCTAGAGCGGGAGGGGGAGAGACG.

This clone appeared many times. The CDR3 goes on 3 residues after the read ends, and that part is filled in from the germline J gene. This chain uses TRBV7-8 with TRBJ2-7; a weak D match, TRBD2 (5 bases). The V and J ends lost 2 bases and 5 bases respectively, with 16 bases between them. This CDR3 has 15 residues. CDR1 and CDR2 from the germline V gene are SGHVS and FQNEAQ. The CDR3 bases that were read are TGTGCCAGCAGCTTAATGAGCGGTGTTTCGGACGAG. Its translation is CASSLMSGVSDE. The CDR3, in full, reads CASSLMSGVSDEQYF. Full variable domain (missing parts from reference TRBV7-8 and TRBJ2-7): GAGVSQSPRYKVAKRGQDVALRCDPISGHVSLFWYQQALGQGPEFLTYFQNEAQLDKSGLPSDRFFAERPEGSVSTLKIQRTQQEDSAVYLCASSLMSGVSDEQYFGPGTRLTVT.

This clone was observed at least ten times. The CDR3 end is not reached by the read, which stops 3 residues before it; the germline J gene fills it in. This chain links TRBV7-2 with TRBJ2-7; tentative D call: TRBD2 (7 bases). CDR3 length: 15 amino acids. CDR1 SGHTA and CDR2 FQGNSA come from the germline V gene. V lost 4 bases, J lost 5 bases, and 18 bases lay in between. CDR3 DNA, as far as it was read: TGTGCCAGCAGCTCGATAGGGGCGGGGGCCGACGAG. Amino acids: CASSSIGAGADE. The CDR3 as a whole reads CASSSIGAGADEQYF.

This clone showed up many times. With the read ending 3 residues before the CDR3 end, the germline J gene is used to fill in that end. V gene TRBV5-1 combines with J gene TRBJ1-2, with D unresolved. V was clipped by 2 bases and J by 0 bases, with 11 bases between them. Germline CDR1 reads SGHRS; CDR2 reads YFSETQ. The CDR3 is made up of 15 amino acids. CDR3 bases read: TGCGCCAGCAGCTTATCAGATCCTGCTAACTATGGC. Translated: CASSLSDPANYG. The complete CDR3 sequence is CASSLSDPANYGYTF.

This clone was seen ten or more times. The CDR3 goes on 3 residues after the read ends, and that part is filled in from the germline J gene. The rearrangement uses TRBV30 and TRBJ2-7; 8 nucleotides match TRBD2. The germline gives CDR1 GTSNPN, CDR2 SVGIG (reference sequence). V was clipped by 0 bases and J by 4 bases; unmatched bases: 14. CDR3 length equals 17 residues. The DNA read from the CDR3 is TGTGCCTGGAGTGTAAAGATGGAGCGGGGGAATTATTACGAG. This codes for CAWSVKMERGNYYE. Given in full, the CDR3 is CAWSVKMERGNYYEQYF.

This clone was detected many times. CDR3 sequence reads: CASSFSSDRRSWDEKLFF. The covered CDR3 bases are TGTGCCAGCAGCTTCTCCAGTGACAGAAGGAGTTGGGATGAAAAA. The chain employs TRBV7-6 and TRBJ1-4, with a weak D call TRBD1 (5 bases). The CDR3 end falls 3 residues outside the read, so it is completed with the germline J gene. Germline loops: CDR1 SGHVS, CDR2 FNYEAQ. V lost 3 bases and J lost 6, with 23 bases in between. There are 18 residues in the CDR3.

This clone has at least ten counts. The read terminates 3 residues ahead of where the CDR3 ends, so the germline J gene completes it. This chain links TRBV13 with TRBJ2-1; TRBD2 might be the D (6 bases). V lost 8 bases to trimming and J lost 2 bases, with 10 bases between them. Germline V CDR1 and CDR2: PRHDT, FYEKMQ (reference sequence). This CDR3 is 13 amino acids long. The CDR3 region is CASGVAAYNEQFF. The sequenced CDR3 bases are TGTGCCAGCGGGGTAGCGGCCTACAATGAG.

At least ten counts were recorded for this clone. Read coverage stops 3 residues before the CDR3 terminus; the germline J gene supplies the remainder. This chain links TRBV7-2 with TRBJ1-5, with TRBD1 matching 10 bases. The V gene's germline CDR1 is SGHTA and CDR2 FQGNSA. Trimming removed 5 bases from V and 6 bases from J; junction bases left unmatched: 7. The CDR3 is 15 residues long. CDR3 in amino acids: CASSKTGGISQPQHF. The sequenced part of the CDR3 DNA is TGTGCCAGCAGCAAGACAGGGGGCATTAGTCAGCCC. The full variable domain, with the rest looked up from reference TRBV7-2 and TRBJ1-5, is GAGVSQSPSNKVTEKGKDVELRCDPISGHTALYWYRQSLGQGLEFLIYFQGNSAPDKSGLPSDRFSAERTGGSVSTLTIQRTQQEDSAVYLCASSKTGGISQPQHFGDGTRLSIL.

This clone has at least ten counts. The CDR3 is cut off 3 residues early in the read; its end comes from the germline J gene. The chain is built from TRBV7-9 and TRBJ1-2; D is perhaps TRBD1 (5 bases). The CDR3 loop spans 15 amino acids. Between the trimmed V and J ends, which lost 3 bases and 7 bases, there was a span of 18 bases. CDR1 and CDR2 (germline): SEHNR, FQNEAQ (reference sequence). The DNA read from the CDR3 is TGTGCCAGCAGCTTGTCGGGTTCGGGGGTCGGTGGC. Translating it yields CASSLSGSGVGG. The entire CDR3 protein is CASSLSGSGVGGYTF.

This clone was recorded at least ten times. Mismatch with germline at one junction end may stem from a read error. The CDR3 goes on 3 residues after the read ends, and that part is filled in from the germline J gene. The chain is built from TRBV4-2 and TRBJ1-4; tentative D call: TRBD1 (5 bases). The V gene's germline CDR1 is LGHNA and CDR2 YNFKEQ. CDR3 size: 16 residues. Partial CDR3 DNA: TGCGCCAGCAGCCGAAGTAAGGGGTCCGCTAATGAAAAA. As protein: CASSRSKGSANEK. The CDR3 as a whole reads CASSRSKGSANEKLFF.

This clone was seen repeatedly, ten times or more. The sequence runs out 3 residues before the end of the CDR3; the remainder is reconstructed from the germline J gene. The rearrangement links TRBV20-1 to TRBJ1-2, with D perhaps matching TRBD1 (5 bases). The germline V gene has CDR1 DFQATT and CDR2 SNEGSKA (reference sequence). The CDR3 sequence is 18 residues long. The DNA read from the CDR3 is TGCAGTGCTGACCTAGGGCTAGCGGGACCGCCGCTGGGAGAGACC. The encoded protein is CSADLGLAGPPLGET. The whole CDR3 sequence reads CSADLGLAGPPLGETYTF.

Ten or more counts support this clone. From the germline J gene comes the end of the CDR3, since the read stops 3 residues before it. This chain uses TRBV20-1 with TRBJ1-5, with D tentatively TRBD1 (5 bases). The length of the CDR3 is 14 residues. The germline gives CDR1 DFQATT, CDR2 SNEGSKA (reference sequence). Trimming took 4 bases from V and 0 from J, leaving 10 bases between them. CDR3 bases read: TGCAGTGCTATTGACAGTAATAGCAATCAGCCC. It codes for CSAIDSNSNQP. The CDR3 as a whole reads CSAIDSNSNQPQHF.

For this clone: The sequence runs out 3 residues before the end of the CDR3; the remainder is reconstructed from the germline J gene. The V and J genes are TRBV20-1 and TRBJ2-1; 14 positions agree with TRBD2. The CDR3 contains 16 residues. Per the germline V gene, CDR1 is DFQATT and CDR2 is SNEGSKA (reference sequence). Trimming took 1 base from V and 4 from J; bases not matched to a gene: 3. Partial CDR3 DNA: TGCAGTGCTAGAGTGAGGACTAGCGGGGGGTACAATGAG. This gives the protein CSARVRTSGGYNE. The full-length CDR3 reads as CSARVRTSGGYNEQFF.

This clone was seen repeatedly, ten times or more. The read falls 3 residues short of the CDR3 end, and the missing part is taken from the germline J gene. The gene calls are TRBV11-2 and TRBJ1-2; maybe TRBD1 (5 bases). Trimming took off 4 bases at V and 4 bases at J, with 13 bases between the two ends. CDR1 and CDR2 from the germline V gene are SGHAT and FQNNGV. The CDR3 is made up of 14 amino acids. The CDR3 protein is CASSSGGVGYGYTF. CDR3 DNA, as far as it was read: TGTGCCAGCAGCTCAGGAGGGGTGGGCTATGGC.

At least ten counts were recorded for this clone. CDR3 protein: CASRYQQGTEAFF. CDR3 DNA (partial): TGTGCCAGCAGGTACCAACAGGGCACTGAA. The chain employs TRBV2 and TRBJ1-1; D possibly corresponds to TRBD1 (6 bases). The read finishes 3 residues shy of the CDR3 end, and the germline J gene is used to complete it. Looked up from germline, CDR1 is SNHLY and CDR2 is FYNNEI. The CDR3 loop spans 13 amino acids. Trimming cost V 6 bases and J 4 bases, with 12 bases left between them.

This clone was observed a handful of times. A read error is possible here, since a much larger clone lies one base away. Read coverage stops 3 residues before the CDR3 terminus; the germline J gene supplies the remainder. Other DNA sequences within the sample encode an identical CDR3. J is TRBJ1-3 and V is TRBV2, with TRBD1 as a possible D gene (5 bases). Looked up from germline, CDR1 is SNHLY and CDR2 is FYNNEI. CDR3 length equals 18 residues. The DNA read from the CDR3 is TGTGCCAGCAGTGACACCCAATGGGGGGGAAGATCTGGAAACACA. Translating gives CASSDTQWGGRSGNT. The whole CDR3 is CASSDTQWGGRSGNTIYF.